This T cell receptor beta chain was obtained from a study of blood T cell repertoires in COVID-19. Adults between about 18 and 89 years of age took part from 20 to 25 US areas. Cohort 3 recovery required two negative PCRs, clearance, or symptom resolution. The CDR3 consists of 15 residues. CDR1 and CDR2 (germline): LGHNA, YNFKEQ. J lost 4 bases, V lost 6 bases, and 4 bases had no gene match. This table comes from immunoSEQ multiplex PCR, and its TCRdb copy is limited to in-frame clones, with some not included. The sample lists 95,000 to 150,000 clones; roughly 84% were seen once. Material for sequencing was PBMCs or T cells enriched from blood (not recorded which). The chain couples TRBV4-2 to TRBJ2-2, with 11 nucleotides matching TRBD1. The source of this sequence is a woman in her twenties or thirties who had recovered from COVID-19. The CDR3, as DNA: TGTGCCAGCAGGGACAGGGGGCGGGGCACCGGGGAGCTGTTTTTT. Translated: CASRDRGRGTGELFF.